Each of the 14 T cell receptor beta chains below was sequenced from the same sample in a study of shared clonotypes between healthy human individuals. Produced via immunoSEQ multiplex PCR; TCRdb's table is partial and in-frame only. The sample holds 2 million to 2.5 million clones, around 95% seen once. Sequenced sample: naive CD4+ T cells sorted from blood. Sample subset: CD45RA+ positively selected. The source is a man younger than 35 in good health.

The chain combines TRBV7-9 with TRBJ2-3, with 7 bases that match TRBD2. CDR1 is SEHNR and CDR2 is FQNEAQ in the germline V gene (reference sequence). CDR3 length equals 14 residues. The trim removed 1 base at V and 7 bases at J, leaving 5 bases unmatched. The CDR3 DNA follows: TGTGCCAGCAGCTTAGATCCAGCGGGGCATACGCAGTATTTT. This translates into CASSLDPAGHTQYF.

In this sample, this clone turned up a few times. The rearrangement links TRBV11-3 to TRBJ2-2, with no clear D. V dropped 5 bases and J dropped 6 bases, with 7 bases sitting between them. The CDR3 consists of 12 residues. Germline CDR1 SGHNT, CDR2 YENEEA. The CDR3 DNA reads as TGTGCCAGCAGCCCCCGGTCCGGGGAGCTGTTTTTT. Translated, it gives CASSPRSGELFF.

V usage is TRBV19 and J usage is TRBJ2-1; 7 bases fit TRBD1. CDR3 length: 15 amino acids. The V gene's germline CDR1 is LNHDA and CDR2 SQIVND (reference sequence). V was clipped by 6 bases and J by 0 bases; unmatched bases: 5. CDR3 amino acids: CASSEDRSSYNEQFF. CDR3 nucleotide sequence: TGTGCCAGTAGCGAGGACAGGAGCTCCTACAATGAGCAGTTCTTC.

This clone was detected once. The V gene is TRBV6-1, the J gene TRBJ2-1, with D uncertain. The CDR3 contains 14 residues. The germline V gene has CDR1 MNHNS and CDR2 SASEGT. The V end was cut by 7 bases, the J end by 7 bases, with 17 bases between. The DNA for the CDR3 is TGTGCCAGCAATCAGGTGGTGACGTCGAATGAGCAGTTCTTC. This gives the protein CASNQVVTSNEQFF.

Details on this clone: The sample holds other DNA sequences that translate to the same CDR3. The chain joins TRBV10-3 to TRBJ1-5; D unclear. Looked up from germline, CDR1 is ENHRY and CDR2 is SYGVKD. With 3 bases removed from V and 7 bases from J, the gap between germline ends came to 10 bases. This CDR3 has 13 residues. CDR3 DNA sequence: TGTGCCATCAGTGATGGGGAGGGACAGCCCCAGCATTTT. Translated: CAISDGEGQPQHF.

This chain connects TRBV29-1 to TRBJ1-1; no clear D gene. V gave up 1 base and J gave up 6 bases, with 6 bases separating them. Looked up from germline, CDR1 is SQVTM and CDR2 is ANQGSEA. The length of the CDR3 is 11 residues. The CDR3 coding sequence is TGCAGCGTTGAAGTTGTCCCTGAAGCTTTCTTT. Amino acids: CSVEVVPEAFF.

This chain connects TRBV28 to TRBJ1-5, with a possible D match to TRBD1 (5 bases). Germline V lookup: CDR1 MDHEN, CDR2 SYDVKM. This CDR3 spans 16 amino acids. V was trimmed by 5 bases and J by 3 bases, leaving 17 bases between them. The CDR3 is CASSTRQLAYNQPQHF. The DNA for the CDR3 is TGTGCCAGCAGTACGAGACAGCTAGCTTACAATCAGCCCCAGCATTTT.

This chain uses TRBV5-1 with TRBJ2-7; D gene uncertain. In germline, CDR1 is SGHRS, CDR2 YFSETQ. The length of the CDR3 is 14 residues. The V gene lost 0 bases and the J gene lost 2 bases, with 9 bases spanning the gap. CDR3 protein: CASSLAYGTYEQYF. The CDR3 bases are TGCGCCAGCAGCTTGGCCTACGGAACCTACGAGCAGTACTTC.

The gene calls are TRBV28 and TRBJ1-4; tentatively, D is TRBD1 (5 bases). This CDR3 comprises 15 residues. Germline loops: CDR1 MDHEN, CDR2 SYDVKM. The V gene lost 5 bases and the J gene lost 8 bases, with 18 bases spanning the gap. This CDR3 reads CASSPDSDQGEKLFF. The CDR3 DNA follows: TGTGCCAGCAGTCCCGACTCGGACCAGGGCGAAAAACTGTTTTTT.

The rearrangement links TRBV9 to TRBJ2-5, with 11 bases lining up with TRBD1. Germline V gene lookup returns CDR1 SGDLS and CDR2 YYNGEE. This CDR3 region has 14 residues. The J segment lost 5 bases and the V segment lost 4 bases, leaving 4 bases of the junction unmatched. CDR3 nucleotide sequence: TGTGCCAGCAGCTTCGGGACAGGGGGTGAGACCCAGTACTTC. Its translation: CASSFGTGGETQYF.

The rearrangement joins TRBV9 to TRBJ1-6; D possibly corresponds to TRBD1 (6 bases). The germline CDR1 and CDR2 sequences are SGDLS and YYNGEE. Deletions cut 3 bases from V and 2 bases from J, with 6 bases between. The CDR3 totals 14 residues. This chain's CDR3 is CASSGDTYNSPLHF. CDR3 nucleotide sequence: TGTGCCAGCAGCGGGGACACCTATAATTCACCCCTCCACTTT.

The chain uses TRBV10-3 and TRBJ1-6; perhaps TRBD1 as D (5 bases). Germline V gene data show CDR1 as ENHRY and CDR2 as SYGVKD. CDR3 length equals 14 residues. Between the trimmed V and J ends, which lost 0 bases and 9 bases, there was a span of 9 bases. This CDR3 is CAISESIGASPLHF. The CDR3 DNA is TGTGCCATCAGTGAGTCGATTGGGGCTTCACCCCTCCACTTT.

The chain carries TRBV19 and TRBJ2-1; 10 bases are shared with TRBD1. Germline CDR1 reads LNHDA; CDR2 reads SQIVND (reference sequence). The CDR3 has 16 amino acids. V dropped 2 bases and J dropped 2; count of bases not matched to a gene: 3. The CDR3 reads CASSISGTGAYNEQFF. CDR3 nucleotides: TGTGCCAGTAGTATATCCGGGACAGGGGCCTACAATGAGCAGTTCTTC.

V and J are TRBV7-6 and TRBJ2-7; no firm D call. Germline CDR1 SGHVS, CDR2 FNYEAQ. This CDR3 spans 14 amino acids. Trimming shortened V by 3 bases and J by 0 bases, and 9 bases separated the two germline ends. DNA of the CDR3: TGTGCCAGCAGCTTGGGAAGGAGCTCCTACGAGCAGTACTTC. Translating it yields CASSLGRSSYEQYF.